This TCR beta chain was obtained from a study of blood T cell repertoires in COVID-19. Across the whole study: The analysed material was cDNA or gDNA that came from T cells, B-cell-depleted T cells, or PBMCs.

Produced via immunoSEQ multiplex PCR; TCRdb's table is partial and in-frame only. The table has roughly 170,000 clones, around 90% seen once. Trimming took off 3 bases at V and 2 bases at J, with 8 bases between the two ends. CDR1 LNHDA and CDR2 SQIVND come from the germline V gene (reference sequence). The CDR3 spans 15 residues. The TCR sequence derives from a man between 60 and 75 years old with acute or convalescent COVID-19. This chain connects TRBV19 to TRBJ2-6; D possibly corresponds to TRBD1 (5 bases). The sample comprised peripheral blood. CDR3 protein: CASSIWGTGANVLTF. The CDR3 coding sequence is TGTGCCAGTAGTATTTGGGGCACTGGGGCCAACGTCCTGACTTTC.